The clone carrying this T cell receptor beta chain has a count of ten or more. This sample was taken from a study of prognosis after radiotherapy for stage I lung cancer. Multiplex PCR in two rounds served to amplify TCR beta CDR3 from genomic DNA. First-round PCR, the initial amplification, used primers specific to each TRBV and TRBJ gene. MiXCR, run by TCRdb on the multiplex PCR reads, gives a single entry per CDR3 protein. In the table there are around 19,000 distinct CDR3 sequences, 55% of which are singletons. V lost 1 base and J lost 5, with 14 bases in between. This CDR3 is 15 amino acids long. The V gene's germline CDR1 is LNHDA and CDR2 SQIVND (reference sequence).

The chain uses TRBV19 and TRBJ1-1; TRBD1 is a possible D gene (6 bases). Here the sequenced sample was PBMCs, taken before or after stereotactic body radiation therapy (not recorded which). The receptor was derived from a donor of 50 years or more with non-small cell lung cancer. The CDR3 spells CASSIGERRGTEAFF. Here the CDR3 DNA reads TGTGCCAGTAGTATAGGGGAACGGAGGGGGACTGAAGCTTTCTTT.